The rows below give T cell receptor beta chains drawn from one sample of a study of regulatory T cells in long-lasting Graves disease. MiXCR, applied by TCRdb to the multiplex PCR reads, yields one record per CDR3 protein. This sample yields more than 300,000 distinct CDR3 sequences, of which about 16% are seen a single time; around 20% belongs to the top ten. The same specimen was also included in a second study, on T cells in Graves' hyperthyroidism and ophthalmopathy.

Here the sequenced sample was peripheral blood mononuclear cells (PBMCs), taken at new diagnosis, from a patient treated with antithyroid drugs. The receptors come from a woman aged 18-29 years with Graves disease. Each CDR3 is given with its conserved first and last residue. D genes are given only for firm matches. Expanded clones are given a class, and other clones once, few, many or no size at all.

j_call | clone_size | v_call | d_call | cdr3_aa | cdr3_nt
TRBJ2-5 | many | TRBV6-2/TRBV6-3 | TRBD2 | CASSFGALAGGFQETQYF | TGTGCCAGCAGTTTCGGCGCCCTAGCGGGAGGGTTCCAAGAGACCCAGTACTTC
TRBJ2-7 | many | TRBV3-1 | TRBD2 | CASSQNTPGTSFYEQYF | TGTGCCAGCAGCCAAAATACTCCCGGGACTAGCTTCTACGAGCAGTACTTC
TRBJ2-7 | many | TRBV11-2 | - | CASSYGQSTYEQYF | TGTGCCAGCAGCTACGGACAGTCTACCTACGAGCAGTACTTC
TRBJ1-1 | many | TRBV6-2/TRBV6-3 | - | CASINSVENTEAFF | TGTGCCAGCATTAATTCCGTAGAGAACACTGAAGCTTTCTTT
TRBJ2-4 | many | TRBV30 | - | CAWRGDKNIQYF | TGTGCCTGGAGGGGGGACAAAAACATTCAGTACTTC
TRBJ1-3 | - | TRBV6-1 | - | CASSEQSTNTIYF | TGCGCCAGCAGTGAGCAATCAACAAACACCATATATTTT
TRBJ2-3 | - | TRBV20-1 | TRBD2 | CSASFRAGHTDTQYF | TGCAGTGCTAGTTTCCGAGCGGGGCACACAGATACGCAGTATTTT
TRBJ1-2 | - | TRBV5-1 | - | CASSLATNYGYTF | TGCGCCAGCAGCTTGGCCACTAACTATGGCTACACCTTC
TRBJ1-4 | - | TRBV5-1 | - | CASSLGAGMREKLFF | TGCGCCAGCAGCTTAGGGGCAGGGATGCGAGAAAAACTGTTTTTT
TRBJ1-5 | many | TRBV30 | TRBD1 | CAWSTGTVWDQPQHF | TGTGCCTGGAGTACAGGGACAGTATGGGATCAGCCCCAGCATTTT
TRBJ2-7 | - | TRBV5-4 | - | CASSHPTAGGYEQYF | TGTGCCAGCAGCCACCCGACGGCAGGTGGCTACGAGCAGTACTTC
TRBJ1-1 | many | TRBV6-2/TRBV6-3 | - | CASSYEGEATEAFF | TGTGCCAGCAGTTACGAGGGGGAGGCCACTGAAGCTTTCTTT
TRBJ1-6 | - | TRBV20-1 | TRBD1 | CSARSGQENSPLHF | TGCAGTGCTAGGTCAGGACAGGAAAATTCACCCCTCCACTTT
TRBJ1-2 | few | TRBV5-6 | - | CASSQGRRSNYDYTF | TGTGCCAGCAGCCAGGGACGGAGATCTAACTATGACTACACCTTC
TRBJ2-7 | many | TRBV24-1 | - | CATSAGEYEQYF | TGTGCCACCAGTGCAGGGGAGTACGAGCAGTACTTC
TRBJ1-2 | - | TRBV29-1 | TRBD1 | CSVSPTGSDGYTF | TGCAGCGTTTCTCCGACAGGGTCTGATGGCTACACCTTC
TRBJ2-7 | once | TRBV5-1 | - | CASSLFGRGSDEQYF | TGCGCCAGCAGCTTGTTCGGGAGAGGGTCGGACGAGCAGTACTTC
TRBJ1-2 | once | TRBV6-5 | TRBD1 | CASSSGQGVHYGYTF | TGTGCCAGCAGTTCGGGGCAGGGGGTTCACTATGGCTACACCTTC
TRBJ2-2 | many | TRBV5-1 | TRBD2 | CASSTGLANTGELFF | TGCGCCAGCAGCACTGGACTAGCGAACACCGGGGAGCTGTTTTTT
TRBJ1-1 | - | TRBV4-2 | - | CASSQDLREGRRNTEAFF | TGTGCCAGCAGCCAAGATTTGAGGGAGGGACGAAGGAACACTGAAGCTTTCTTT
TRBJ2-5 | many | TRBV3-1 | - | CASSPPRGWETQYF | TGTGCCAGCAGCCCCCCTAGGGGGTGGGAGACCCAGTACTTC
TRBJ2-1 | many | TRBV2 | TRBD2 | CASSELGLAGASRGNEQFF | TGTGCCAGCAGTGAATTGGGGCTAGCGGGAGCCTCTCGTGGCAATGAGCAGTTCTTC
TRBJ2-1 | many | TRBV27 | - | CASSSDSSYNEQFF | TGTGCCAGCAGTTCGGACAGCTCCTACAATGAGCAGTTCTTC
TRBJ1-2 | many | TRBV2 | TRBD1 | CASSEQGLAGYTF | TGTGCCAGCAGCGAACAGGGGCTGGCTGGCTACACCTTC
TRBJ1-6 | few | TRBV30 | - | CAWSDRAQDRGGKLHF | TGTGCCTGGAGTGATCGGGCCCAGGATAGAGGTGGGAAACTCCACTTT
TRBJ2-7 | many | TRBV6-1 | TRBD1 | CASSPPGTGAYEQYF | TGTGCCAGCAGCCCCCCCGGGACAGGAGCCTACGAGCAGTACTTC
TRBJ2-3 | few | TRBV5-4 | TRBD2 | CASSPSTSGIGADTQYF | TGTGCCAGCAGCCCGAGTACTAGCGGAATAGGCGCAGATACGCAGTATTTT
TRBJ1-1 | many | TRBV5-1 | - | CASSLDILNTEAFF | TGCGCCAGCAGCTTGGACATATTAAACACTGAAGCTTTCTTT
TRBJ2-1 | many | TRBV5-1 | - | CASSLERGKYNEQFF | TGCGCCAGCAGCTTGGAGAGGGGGAAGTACAATGAGCAGTTCTTC
TRBJ1-5 | - | TRBV19 | - | CASQGGSGNQPQHF | TGTGCCAGCCAGGGAGGCAGTGGCAATCAGCCCCAGCATTTT
TRBJ2-1 | medium-sized | TRBV28 | TRBD2 | CASKSGGADNEQFF | TGTGCCAGCAAAAGCGGGGGGGCCGACAATGAGCAGTTCTTC
TRBJ2-5 | - | TRBV7-2 | TRBD1 | CASSSSRGQGGRETQYF | TGTGCCAGCAGCTCATCAAGGGGACAGGGTGGGCGAGAGACCCAGTACTTC
TRBJ1-2 | many | TRBV13 | - | CASRKKGLYGYTF | TGTGCCAGCAGGAAGAAGGGCTTGTATGGCTACACCTTC
TRBJ2-3 | - | TRBV7-8 | TRBD1 | CASSSKMGQGSDTQYF | TGTGCCAGCAGCTCTAAAATGGGACAGGGGTCAGATACGCAGTATTTT
TRBJ2-5 | many | TRBV7-9 | TRBD1 | CASSLNRGETQYF | TGTGCCAGCAGCTTAAACAGGGGGGAGACCCAGTACTTC
TRBJ2-7 | many | TRBV12-3/TRBV12-4 | - | CASSRDSYEQYF | TGTGCCAGCAGCAGGGATTCCTACGAGCAGTACTTC
TRBJ2-4 | many | TRBV20-1 | - | CSARENLGAKRVDKNIQYF | TGCAGTGCTAGAGAGAATCTGGGGGCCAAGCGGGTAGACAAAAACATTCAGTACTTC
TRBJ1-1 | - | TRBV20-1 | - | CSATRGTGTEAFF | TGCAGTGCCACGCGAGGGACGGGCACTGAAGCTTTCTTT
TRBJ2-7 | many | TRBV3-1 | TRBD2 | CASSQGTSGGLAYEQYF | TGTGCCAGCAGCCAAGGAACTAGCGGGGGGTTGGCCTACGAGCAGTACTTC
TRBJ2-1 | - | TRBV28 | - | CASSLGDTYNEQFF | TGTGCCAGCAGTCTTGGCGACACCTACAATGAGCAGTTCTTC
TRBJ2-7 | many | TRBV3-1 | TRBD1 | CASSQGSGGGYEQYF | TGTGCCAGCAGCCAGGGCTCAGGGGGCGGCTACGAGCAGTACTTC
TRBJ2-2 | - | TRBV29-1 | - | CSVVRQNTGELFF | TGCAGCGTTGTCCGACAGAACACCGGGGAGCTGTTTTTT
TRBJ2-7 | few | TRBV13 | - | CASSYLPRVKRGYEQYF | TGTGCCAGCAGCTACTTACCTAGGGTTAAGAGGGGCTACGAGCAGTACTTC
TRBJ2-5 | - | TRBV4-2 | - | CASSPDLEETQYF | TGTGCCAGCAGCCCAGACTTGGAAGAGACCCAGTACTTC
TRBJ2-6 | few | TRBV7-3 | - | CASSSGVGARGSGANVLTF | TGTGCCAGCAGCTCCGGCGTGGGGGCGCGGGGCTCTGGGGCCAACGTCCTGACTTTC
TRBJ1-5 | - | TRBV6-2/TRBV6-3 | - | CASRHDSLGNQPQHF | TGTGCCAGCAGACACGACAGTCTCGGGAATCAGCCCCAGCATTTT
TRBJ1-2 | few | TRBV6-4 | TRBD1 | CASSDSSTGGYTF | TGTGCCAGCAGTGACTCCTCCACAGGGGGTTACACCTTC
TRBJ2-1 | - | TRBV5-6 | TRBD1 | CASSIRDRGYNEQFF | TGTGCCAGCAGCATCCGGGACAGGGGCTACAATGAGCAGTTCTTC
TRBJ1-1 | - | TRBV3-1 | - | CASSHWGGTHHNTEAFF | TGTGCCAGCAGCCACTGGGGAGGGACACATCACAACACTGAAGCTTTCTTT
TRBJ2-1 | few | TRBV6-1 | TRBD1 | CASSSTGPFNEQFF | TGTGCCAGCTCGTCGACAGGGCCGTTCAATGAGCAGTTCTTC
TRBJ2-5 | many | TRBV3-1 | TRBD1 | CASSPETGSQETQYF | TGTGCCAGCAGCCCAGAGACAGGGTCCCAAGAGACCCAGTACTTC
TRBJ2-2 | many | TRBV20-1 | - | CSARAGNTGELFF | TGCAGTGCTAGAGCGGGGAACACCGGGGAGCTGTTTTTT
TRBJ2-7 | - | TRBV2 | TRBD2 | CASREPGGGAYEQYF | TGTGCCAGCAGGGAGCCTGGGGGGGGGGCCTACGAGCAGTACTTC
TRBJ2-7 | many | TRBV6-5 | - | CASSYGQPEIYEQYF | TGTGCCAGCAGTTACGGACAGCCCGAAATCTACGAGCAGTACTTC
TRBJ1-1 | many | TRBV12-3/TRBV12-4 | - | CAGQLNTEAFF | TGCGCCGGACAGCTGAACACTGAAGCTTTCTTT
TRBJ2-7 | many | TRBV5-6 | TRBD1 | CASSSGTGVWEQYF | TGTGCCAGCAGTTCCGGGACAGGGGTATGGGAGCAGTACTTC
TRBJ1-4 | few | TRBV10-3 | - | CAISNQNPPNEKLFF | TGTGCCATCAGTAATCAAAACCCCCCTAATGAAAAACTGTTTTTT